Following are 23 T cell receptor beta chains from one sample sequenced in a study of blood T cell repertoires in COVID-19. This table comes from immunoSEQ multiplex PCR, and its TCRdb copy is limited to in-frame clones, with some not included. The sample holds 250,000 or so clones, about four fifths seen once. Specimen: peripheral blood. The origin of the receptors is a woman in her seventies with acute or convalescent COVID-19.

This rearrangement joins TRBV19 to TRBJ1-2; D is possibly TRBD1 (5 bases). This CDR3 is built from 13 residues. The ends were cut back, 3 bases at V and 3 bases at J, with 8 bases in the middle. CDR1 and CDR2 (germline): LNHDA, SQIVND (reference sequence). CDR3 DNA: TGTGCCAGTAGTATTCAGGGATACTATGGCTACACCTTC. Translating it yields CASSIQGYYGYTF.

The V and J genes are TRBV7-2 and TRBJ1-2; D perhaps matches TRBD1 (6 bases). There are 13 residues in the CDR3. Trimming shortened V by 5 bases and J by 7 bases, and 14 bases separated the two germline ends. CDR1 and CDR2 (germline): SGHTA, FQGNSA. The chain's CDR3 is CASSAAGGSGYTF. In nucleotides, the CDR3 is TGTGCCAGCAGCGCCGCGGGGGGCAGTGGCTACACCTTC.

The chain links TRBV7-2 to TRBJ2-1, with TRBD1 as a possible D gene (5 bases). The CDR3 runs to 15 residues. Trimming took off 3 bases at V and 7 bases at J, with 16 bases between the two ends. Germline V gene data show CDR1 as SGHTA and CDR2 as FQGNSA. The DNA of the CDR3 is TGTGCCAGCAGCTTGACAGTGAGATCCCAAAATGAGCAGTTCTTC. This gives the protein CASSLTVRSQNEQFF.

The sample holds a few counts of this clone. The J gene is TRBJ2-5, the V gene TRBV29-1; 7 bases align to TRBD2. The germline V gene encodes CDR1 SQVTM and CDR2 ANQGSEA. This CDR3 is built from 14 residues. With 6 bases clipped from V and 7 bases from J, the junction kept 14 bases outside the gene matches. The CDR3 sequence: CSVTLGGLQGTQYF. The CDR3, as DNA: TGCAGCGTCACATTGGGGGGGTTGCAGGGGACCCAGTACTTC.

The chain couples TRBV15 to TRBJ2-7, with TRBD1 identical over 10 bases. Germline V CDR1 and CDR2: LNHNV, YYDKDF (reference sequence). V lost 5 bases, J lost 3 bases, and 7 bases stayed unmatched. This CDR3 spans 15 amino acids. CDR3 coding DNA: TGTGCCACCAGCGGACTTGGGACAGGGGTCTACGAGCAGTACTTC. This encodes CATSGLGTGVYEQYF. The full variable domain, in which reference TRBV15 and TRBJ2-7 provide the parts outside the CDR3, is DAMVIQNPRYQVTQFGKPVTLSCSQTLNHNVMYWYQQKSSQAPKLLFHYYDKDFNNEADTPDNFQSRRPNTSFCFLDIRSPGLGDTAMYLCATSGLGTGVYEQYFGPGTRLTVT.

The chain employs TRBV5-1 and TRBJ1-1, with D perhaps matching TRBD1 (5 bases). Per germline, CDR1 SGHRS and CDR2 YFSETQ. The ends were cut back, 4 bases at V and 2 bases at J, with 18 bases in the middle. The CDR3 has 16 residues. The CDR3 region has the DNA TGCGCCAGCAGCCCCAGGGAGGGGCCAACAAACACTGAAGCTTTCTTT. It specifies CASSPREGPTNTEAFF.

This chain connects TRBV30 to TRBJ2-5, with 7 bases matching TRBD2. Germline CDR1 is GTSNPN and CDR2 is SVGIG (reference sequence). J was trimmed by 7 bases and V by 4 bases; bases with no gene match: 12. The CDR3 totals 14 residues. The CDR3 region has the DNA TGTGCCTGGAAGCGGGACTACCCTGGGGGGACCCAGTACTTC. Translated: CAWKRDYPGGTQYF.

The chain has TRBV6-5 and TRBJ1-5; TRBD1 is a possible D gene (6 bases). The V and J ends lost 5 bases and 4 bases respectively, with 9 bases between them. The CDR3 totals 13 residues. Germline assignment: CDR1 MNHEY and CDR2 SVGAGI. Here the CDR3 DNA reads TGTGCCAGCAGTAGGGACACGAATCAGCCCCAGCATTTT. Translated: CASSRDTNQPQHF.

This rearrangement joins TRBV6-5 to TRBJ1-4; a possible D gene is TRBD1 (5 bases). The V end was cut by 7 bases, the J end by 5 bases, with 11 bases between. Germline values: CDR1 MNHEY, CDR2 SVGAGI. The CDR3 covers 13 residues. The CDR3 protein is CASNVGPNEKLFF. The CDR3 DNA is TGTGCCAGCAATGTGGGGCCAAATGAAAAACTGTTTTTT.

The CDR3 DNA reads TGCGCCAGCAGTACGGGACAGGGTCCTGAAAAACTGTTTTTT. This translates into CASSTGQGPEKLFF. J is TRBJ1-4 and V is TRBV5-1, with 9 nucleotides matching TRBD1. The CDR3 is made up of 14 amino acids. Germline CDR1 and CDR2: SGHRS and YFSETQ. J was trimmed by 7 bases and V by 5 bases; bases with no gene match: 6. The variable domain in full, completed from reference TRBV5-1 and TRBJ1-4, reads KAGVTQTPRYLIKTRGQQVTLSCSPISGHRSVSWYQQTPGQGLQFLFEYFSETQRNKGNFPGRFSGRQFSNSRSEMNVSTLELGDSALYLCASSTGQGPEKLFFGSGTQLSVL.

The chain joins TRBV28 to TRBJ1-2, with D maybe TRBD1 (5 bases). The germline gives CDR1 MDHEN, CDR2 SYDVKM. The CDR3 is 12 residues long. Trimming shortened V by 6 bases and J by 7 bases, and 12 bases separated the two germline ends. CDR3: CASSWLGGGYTF. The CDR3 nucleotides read TGTGCCAGCAGCTGGCTCGGGGGTGGCTACACCTTC.

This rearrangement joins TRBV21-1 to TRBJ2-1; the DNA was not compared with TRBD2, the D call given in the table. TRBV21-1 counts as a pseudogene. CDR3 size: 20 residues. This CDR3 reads CASSKAQGSRRGISYNEQFF. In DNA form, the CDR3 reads TGTGCCAGCAGCAAAGCCCAAGGCAGTAGGAGGGGTATCTCCTACAATGAGCAGTTCTTC.

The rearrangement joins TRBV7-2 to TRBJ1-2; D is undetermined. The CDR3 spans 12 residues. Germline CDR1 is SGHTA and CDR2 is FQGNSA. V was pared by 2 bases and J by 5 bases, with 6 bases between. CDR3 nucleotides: TGTGCCAGCAGCTTAAGGGAGTATGGCTACACCTTC. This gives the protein CASSLREYGYTF.

CDR3 nucleotide sequence: TGTGCCAGCAGCTTGGGCGGGGGGGCTTTTGGAAACACCATATATTTT. Residues: CASSLGGGAFGNTIYF. This chain links TRBV5-4 with TRBJ1-3; tentatively, D is TRBD1 (6 bases). With 0 bases removed from V and 3 bases from J, the gap between germline ends came to 13 bases. The CDR3 loop spans 16 amino acids. CDR1 and CDR2 from the germline V gene are SGHNT and YYREEE (reference sequence).

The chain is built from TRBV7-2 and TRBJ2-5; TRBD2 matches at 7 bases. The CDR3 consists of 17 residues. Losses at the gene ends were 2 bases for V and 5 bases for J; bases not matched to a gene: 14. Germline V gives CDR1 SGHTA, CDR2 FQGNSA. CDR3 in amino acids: CASSLNFVAGVTETQYF. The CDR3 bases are TGTGCCAGCAGCTTAAATTTCGTCGCGGGGGTAACGGAGACCCAGTACTTC.

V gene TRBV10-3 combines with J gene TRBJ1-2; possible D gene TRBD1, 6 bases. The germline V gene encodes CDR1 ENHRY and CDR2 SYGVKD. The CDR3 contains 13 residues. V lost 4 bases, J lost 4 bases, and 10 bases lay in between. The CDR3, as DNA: TGTGCCATCAGTGGGGACACTTCCTATGGCTACACCTTC. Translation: CAISGDTSYGYTF.

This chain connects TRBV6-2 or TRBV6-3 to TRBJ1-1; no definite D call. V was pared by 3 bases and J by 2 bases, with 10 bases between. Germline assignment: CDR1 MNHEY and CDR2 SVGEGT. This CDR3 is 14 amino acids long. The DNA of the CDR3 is TGTGCCAGCAGTTATGTGAGCTTCAACACTGAAGCTTTCTTT. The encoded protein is CASSYVSFNTEAFF.

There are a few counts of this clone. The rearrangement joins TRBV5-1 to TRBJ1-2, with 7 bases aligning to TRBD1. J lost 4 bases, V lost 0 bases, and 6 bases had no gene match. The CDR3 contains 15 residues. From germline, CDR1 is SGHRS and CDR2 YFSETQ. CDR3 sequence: CASSLEGGPGYGYTF. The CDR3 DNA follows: TGCGCCAGCAGCTTGGAAGGGGGCCCAGGCTATGGCTACACCTTC.

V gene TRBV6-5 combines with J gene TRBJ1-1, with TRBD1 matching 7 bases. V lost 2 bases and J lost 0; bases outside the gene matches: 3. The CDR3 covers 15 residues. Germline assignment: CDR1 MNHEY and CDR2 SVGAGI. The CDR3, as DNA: TGTGCCAGCAGTTACCCACAGGGGTTGAACACTGAAGCTTTCTTT. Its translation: CASSYPQGLNTEAFF.

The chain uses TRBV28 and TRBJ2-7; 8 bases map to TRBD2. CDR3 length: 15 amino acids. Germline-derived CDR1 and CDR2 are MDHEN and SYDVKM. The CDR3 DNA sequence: TGTGCAGCAGTTGAACTAGCGGCATCCTCCTACGAGCAGTACTTC. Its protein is CAAVELAASSYEQYF.

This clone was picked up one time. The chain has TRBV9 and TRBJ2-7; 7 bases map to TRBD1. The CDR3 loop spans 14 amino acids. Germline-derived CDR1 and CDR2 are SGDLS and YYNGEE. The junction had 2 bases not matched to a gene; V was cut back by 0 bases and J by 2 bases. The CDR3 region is CASSVGQGAYEQYF. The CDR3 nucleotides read TGTGCCAGCAGCGTAGGGCAGGGGGCCTACGAGCAGTACTTC.

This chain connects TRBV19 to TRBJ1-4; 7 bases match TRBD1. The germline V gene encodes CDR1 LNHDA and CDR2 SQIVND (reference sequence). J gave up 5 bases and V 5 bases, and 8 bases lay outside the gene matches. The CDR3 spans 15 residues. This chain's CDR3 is CASSGASGGNEKLFF. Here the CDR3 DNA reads TGTGCCAGTAGTGGAGCGTCAGGGGGGAATGAAAAACTGTTTTTT. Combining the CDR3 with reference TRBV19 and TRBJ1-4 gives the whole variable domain DGGITQSPKYLFRKEGQNVTLSCEQNLNHDAMYWYRQDPGQGLRLIYYSQIVNDFQKGDIAEGYSVSREKKESFPLTVTSAQKNPTAFYLCASSGASGGNEKLFFGSGTQLSVL.

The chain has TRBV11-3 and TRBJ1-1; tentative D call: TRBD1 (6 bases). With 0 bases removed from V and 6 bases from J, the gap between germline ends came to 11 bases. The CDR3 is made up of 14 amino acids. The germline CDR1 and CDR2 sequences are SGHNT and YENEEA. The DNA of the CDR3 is TGTGCCAGCAGCTTAGAAGCGGGGGCTTCTGAAGCTTTCTTT. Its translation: CASSLEAGASEAFF.